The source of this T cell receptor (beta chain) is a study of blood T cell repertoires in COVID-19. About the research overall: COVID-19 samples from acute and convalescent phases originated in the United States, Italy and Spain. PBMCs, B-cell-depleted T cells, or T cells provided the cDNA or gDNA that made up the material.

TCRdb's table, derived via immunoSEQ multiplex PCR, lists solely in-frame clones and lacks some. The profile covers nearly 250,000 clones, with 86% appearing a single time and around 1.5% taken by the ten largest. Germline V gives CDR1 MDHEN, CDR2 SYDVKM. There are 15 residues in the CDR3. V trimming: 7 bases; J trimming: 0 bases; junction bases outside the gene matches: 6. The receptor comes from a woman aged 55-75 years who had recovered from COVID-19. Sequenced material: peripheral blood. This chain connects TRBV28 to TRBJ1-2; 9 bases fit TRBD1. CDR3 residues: CASKMTGGPNYGYTF. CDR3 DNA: TGTGCCAGCAAGATGACAGGGGGTCCTAACTATGGCTACACCTTC.